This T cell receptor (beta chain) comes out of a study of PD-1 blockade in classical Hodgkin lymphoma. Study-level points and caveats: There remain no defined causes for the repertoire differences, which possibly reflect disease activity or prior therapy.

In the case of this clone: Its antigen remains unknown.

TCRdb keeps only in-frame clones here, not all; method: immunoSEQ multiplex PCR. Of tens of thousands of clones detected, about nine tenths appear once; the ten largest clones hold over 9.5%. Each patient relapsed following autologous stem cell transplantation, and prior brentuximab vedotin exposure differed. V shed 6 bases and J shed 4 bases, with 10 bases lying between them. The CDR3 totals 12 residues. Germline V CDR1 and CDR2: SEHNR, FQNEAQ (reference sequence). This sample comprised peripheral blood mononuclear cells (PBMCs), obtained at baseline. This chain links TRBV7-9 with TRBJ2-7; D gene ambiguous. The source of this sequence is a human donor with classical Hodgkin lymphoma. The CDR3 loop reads CASRSAGYEQYF. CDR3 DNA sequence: TGTGCCAGCAGGTCTGCAGGTTACGAGCAGTACTTC.